The text below deals with one TCR beta chain. Reverse transcription of roughly 0.5 to 1 ug RNA was carried out with random hexamers. The authors amplified TCR beta CDR3 across 54 Vbeta and 13 Jbeta using immunoSEQ multiplex PCR. MiXCR was run by TCRdb on the immunoSEQ multiplex PCR reads, yielding one entry per CDR3 protein. The data show tens of thousands of distinct CDR3 sequences, with about 91% seen just once and about 0.52% held by the top ten. The data stem from a study of CD8 T cells in Susac syndrome. The germline gives CDR1 SGHAT, CDR2 FQNNGV. Trimming cost V 0 bases and J 5 bases; bases outside gene matches: 4. The CDR3 consists of 15 residues. It was treatment-naive patients with stable or active relapsing-remitting disease who made up the multiple sclerosis controls.

The chain carries TRBV11-2 and TRBJ2-1; 7 positions match TRBD2. This clonotype was obtained from a human donor with multiple sclerosis. What was sequenced was CD8+ T cells from PBMCs. The CDR3 is CASSLEAGAHNEQFF. DNA of the CDR3: TGTGCCAGCAGCTTAGAGGCGGGAGCTCACAATGAGCAGTTCTTC. Filled out from reference TRBV11-2 and TRBJ2-1, the complete variable domain reads EAGVAQSPRYKIIEKRQSVAFWCNPISGHATLYWYQQILGQGPKLLIQFQNNGVVDDSQLPKDRFSAERLKGVDSTLKIQPAKLEDSAVYLCASSLEAGAHNEQFFGPGTRLTVL.